The present entry profiles one T cell receptor (beta chain) with its context. CDR1 MNHNS and CDR2 SASEGT come from the germline V gene. CDR3 length: 13 amino acids. The data were obtained in a study of blood T cells in healthy people across ages. The second PCR ran roughly 6 to 11 cycles with a sample-barcoded 5' primer and J-beta primers. Each cDNA molecule received a tag from a template-switch adaptor that had 12 random nucleotides. Sequencing yielded, for each sample, at least 3 million paired-end reads carrying CDR3. One entry per CDR3 protein, called by TCRdb with MiXCR from the 5' RACE reads. Of roughly 1.5 million distinct CDR3 sequences detected, about 42% appear once; the ten largest clones hold 4%.

This clonotype was obtained from a woman aged 18-35 years in good health. The V call is TRBV6-1, the J call TRBJ2-5, with D tentatively TRBD2 (5 bases). The end of the DNA aligns better with TRBJ2-7, so the J call may be wrong. What was sequenced was blood. The CDR3 sequence is CASSESLADEQYF. The CDR3 DNA follows: TGTGCCAGCAGTGAATCGCTAGCAGACGAGCAGTACTTC.